This T cell receptor (beta chain) appears in the sequencing data of a study of shared clonotypes between healthy human individuals. The donor cohort consisted entirely of Caucasian adults residing in Nashville, Tennessee. At deep level, the assay was performed. Source study methods: Quality scores were absent from the junction-only immunoSEQ sequences, so filtering differed. Data came from immunoSEQ multiplex PCR; TCRdb stores just in-frame clones and leaves some out. Clone size and V and J calls were adopted from that table, with D and trimming inferred from the DNA. There are about half a million clones in the sample; almost 80% occur only once, and approximately 12% lies in the top ten. V lost 3 bases to trimming and J lost 1 base; unmatched junction nucleotides: 3. The germline V gene has CDR1 SGHTA and CDR2 FQGNSA. CDR3 size: 14 residues.

The clonotype was recovered from a woman in her 40s in good health. Some clones in this sample may be carry-over from other donors' samples. Sequencing was done on a sample of PBMCs. The rearrangement links TRBV7-2 to TRBJ2-7, with 7 bases matching TRBD2. The DNA of the CDR3 is TGTGCCAGCAGCTTGGGACTACTATCCTACGAGCAGTACTTC. Translation: CASSLGLLSYEQYF.